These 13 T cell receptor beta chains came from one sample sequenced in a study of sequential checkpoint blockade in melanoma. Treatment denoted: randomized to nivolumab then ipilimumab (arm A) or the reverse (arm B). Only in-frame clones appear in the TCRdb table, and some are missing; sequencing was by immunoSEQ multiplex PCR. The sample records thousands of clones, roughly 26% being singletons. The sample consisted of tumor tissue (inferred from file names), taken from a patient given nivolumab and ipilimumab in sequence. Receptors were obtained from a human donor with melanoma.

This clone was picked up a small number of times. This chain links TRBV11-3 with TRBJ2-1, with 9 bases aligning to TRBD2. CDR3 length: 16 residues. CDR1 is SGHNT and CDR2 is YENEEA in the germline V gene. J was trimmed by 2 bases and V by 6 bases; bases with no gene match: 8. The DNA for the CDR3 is TGTGCCAGCAGTCAGAGCGGGAGGAGCACCTACAATGAGCAGTTCTTC. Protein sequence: CASSQSGRSTYNEQFF.

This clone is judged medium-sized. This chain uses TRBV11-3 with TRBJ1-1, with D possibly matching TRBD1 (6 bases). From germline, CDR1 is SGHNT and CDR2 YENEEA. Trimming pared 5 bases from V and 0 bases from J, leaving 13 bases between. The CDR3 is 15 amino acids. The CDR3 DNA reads TGTGCCAGCAGCGCATCACAGGGCTTGAACACTGAAGCTTTCTTT. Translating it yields CASSASQGLNTEAFF. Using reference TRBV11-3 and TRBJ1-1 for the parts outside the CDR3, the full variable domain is EAGVVQSPRYKIIEKKQPVAFWCNPISGHNTLYWYLQNLGQGPELLIRYENEEAVDDSQLPKDRFSAERLKGVDSTLKIQPAELGDSAVYLCASSASQGLNTEAFFGQGTRLTVV.

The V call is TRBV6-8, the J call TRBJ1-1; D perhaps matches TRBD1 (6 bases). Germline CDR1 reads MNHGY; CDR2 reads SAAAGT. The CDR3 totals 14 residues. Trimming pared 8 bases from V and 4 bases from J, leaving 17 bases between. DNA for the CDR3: TGTGCCAGCTCCCAAAACAGGGACCCCACTGAAGCTTTCTTT. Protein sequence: CASSQNRDPTEAFF.

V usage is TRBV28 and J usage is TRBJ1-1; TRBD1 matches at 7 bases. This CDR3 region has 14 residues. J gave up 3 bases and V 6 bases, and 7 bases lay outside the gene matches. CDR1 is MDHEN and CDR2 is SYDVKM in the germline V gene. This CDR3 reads CASSTRGTYTEAFF. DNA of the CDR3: TGTGCCAGCAGCACCAGGGGGACCTACACTGAAGCTTTCTTT.

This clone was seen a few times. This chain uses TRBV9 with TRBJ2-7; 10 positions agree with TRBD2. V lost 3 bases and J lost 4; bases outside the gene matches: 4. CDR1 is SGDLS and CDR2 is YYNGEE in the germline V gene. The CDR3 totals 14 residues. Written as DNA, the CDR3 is TGTGCCAGCAGCGGGGGGACTAGCGCGTACGAGCAGTACTTC. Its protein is CASSGGTSAYEQYF.

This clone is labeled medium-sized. CDR3: CASSPGQGDYEQYF. CDR3 nucleotides: TGTGCCAGCAGTCCGGGACAGGGAGACTACGAGCAGTACTTC. V gene TRBV28 combines with J gene TRBJ2-7; 9 nucleotides line up with TRBD1. This CDR3 has 14 residues. The germline gives CDR1 MDHEN, CDR2 SYDVKM. The J segment lost 3 bases and the V segment lost 5 bases, leaving 5 bases of the junction unmatched.

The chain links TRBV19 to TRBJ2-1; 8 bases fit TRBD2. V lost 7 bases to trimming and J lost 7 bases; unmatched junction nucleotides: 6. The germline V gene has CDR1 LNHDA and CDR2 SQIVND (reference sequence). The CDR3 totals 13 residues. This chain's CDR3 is CASTSSGPNEQFF. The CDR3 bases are TGTGCCAGTACGTCTAGCGGGCCGAATGAGCAGTTCTTC.

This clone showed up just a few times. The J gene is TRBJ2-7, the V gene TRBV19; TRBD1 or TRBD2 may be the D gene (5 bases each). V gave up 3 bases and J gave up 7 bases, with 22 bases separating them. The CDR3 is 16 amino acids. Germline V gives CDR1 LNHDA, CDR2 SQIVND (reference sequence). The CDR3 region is CASSIKGEGPRSEQYF. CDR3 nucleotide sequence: TGTGCCAGTAGTATTAAGGGTGAGGGACCCCGATCGGAGCAGTACTTC.

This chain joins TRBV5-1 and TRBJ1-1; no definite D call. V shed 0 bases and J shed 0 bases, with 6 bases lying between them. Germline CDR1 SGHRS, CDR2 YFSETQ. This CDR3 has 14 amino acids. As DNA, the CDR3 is TGCGCCAGCAGCTTGGCGGACCTGAACACTGAAGCTTTCTTT. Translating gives CASSLADLNTEAFF.

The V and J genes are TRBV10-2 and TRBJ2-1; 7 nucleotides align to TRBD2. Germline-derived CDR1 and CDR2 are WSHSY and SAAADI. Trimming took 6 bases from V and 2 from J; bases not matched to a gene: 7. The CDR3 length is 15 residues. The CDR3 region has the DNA TGCGCCAGCAGGCCAGGCGGGAGCCCCTACAATGAGCAGTTCTTC. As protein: CASRPGGSPYNEQFF.

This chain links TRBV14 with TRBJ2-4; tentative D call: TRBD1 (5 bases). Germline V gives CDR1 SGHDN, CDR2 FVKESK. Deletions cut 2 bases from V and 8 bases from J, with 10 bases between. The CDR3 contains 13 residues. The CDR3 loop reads CASSQYRQDIQYF. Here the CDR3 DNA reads TGTGCCAGCAGCCAATACAGGCAGGACATTCAGTACTTC.

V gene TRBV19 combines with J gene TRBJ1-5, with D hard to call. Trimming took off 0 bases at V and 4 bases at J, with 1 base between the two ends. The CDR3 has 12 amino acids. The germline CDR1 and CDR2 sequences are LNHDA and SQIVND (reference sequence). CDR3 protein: CASSIENQPQHF. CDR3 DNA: TGTGCCAGTAGTATAGAGAATCAGCCCCAGCATTTT.

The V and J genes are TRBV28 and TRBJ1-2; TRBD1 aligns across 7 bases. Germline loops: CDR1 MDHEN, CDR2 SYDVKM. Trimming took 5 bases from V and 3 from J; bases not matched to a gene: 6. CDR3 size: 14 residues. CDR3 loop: CASSVYRGDYGYTF. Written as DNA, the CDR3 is TGTGCCAGCAGTGTTTACAGGGGTGACTATGGCTACACCTTC.